A selection of T cell receptor beta chains follows, all from one sample in a study of shared clonotypes between healthy human individuals. The repertoire was sequenced with immunoSEQ multiplex PCR; TCRdb's copy has only in-frame clones and lacks some. The sample has roughly 590,000 clones, just under 97% seen once. Sequences were obtained from naive CD8+ T cells sorted from blood. The source of these receptors is a woman between 25 and 40 years old in good health. Both conserved end residues are part of each CDR3. Each record gives: J gene, D gene, V gene, clone size, CDR3 protein, CDR3 DNA. D genes are given only for firm matches. Where a row states a size, it is once, few, many or the class of an expanded clone; other rows omit it.

J: TRBJ2-7; D: TRBD1; V: TRBV5-1; size: .; CDR3: CASSLGHRGSSEQYF; DNA: TGCGCCAGCAGCTTGGGACACAGGGGGTCTAGCGAGCAGTACTTC
J: TRBJ1-5; D: .; V: TRBV28; size: .; CDR3: CASSVGGSNQPQHF; DNA: TGTGCCAGCAGTGTTGGGGGTAGCAATCAGCCCCAGCATTTT
J: TRBJ2-7; D: TRBD1; V: TRBV5-8; size: .; CDR3: CASSFGTGPREQYF; DNA: TGTGCCAGCAGCTTCGGGACAGGGCCGCGGGAGCAGTACTTC
J: TRBJ2-1; D: .; V: TRBV4-2; size: .; CDR3: CASSQNTGNYNEQFF; DNA: TGTGCCAGCAGCCAAAACACAGGTAACTACAATGAGCAGTTCTTC
J: TRBJ2-7; D: .; V: TRBV6-1; size: .; CDR3: CASRADPPGFIF; DNA: TGTGCCAGCAGAGCTGACCCCCCAGGATTCATCTTC
J: TRBJ2-1; D: TRBD2; V: TRBV9; size: .; CDR3: CASSPPGGASGRHDGEQFF; DNA: TGTGCCAGCAGCCCCCCGGGGGGGGCTAGCGGGAGACATGACGGTGAGCAGTTCTTC
J: TRBJ2-1; D: .; V: TRBV4-1; size: .; CDR3: CASSQGGIEQFF; DNA: TGCGCCAGCAGCCAAGGAGGGATTGAGCAGTTCTTC
J: TRBJ2-6; D: TRBD1; V: TRBV9; size: .; CDR3: CASSDRGSGANVLTF; DNA: TGTGCCAGCAGCGACAGGGGTAGCGGGGCCAACGTCCTGACTTTC
J: TRBJ2-7; D: .; V: TRBV9; size: .; CDR3: CASSEEGNSYEQYF; DNA: TGTGCCAGCAGCGAGGAGGGGAACTCCTACGAGCAGTACTTC
J: TRBJ2-5; D: TRBD1; V: TRBV9; size: .; CDR3: CASSATGGQETQYF; DNA: TGTGCCAGCAGCGCAACAGGGGGTCAAGAGACCCAGTACTTC
J: TRBJ2-7; D: .; V: TRBV4-2; size: .; CDR3: CASSQGLSVAYEQYF; DNA: TGTGCCAGCAGCCAAGGGTTAAGTGTGGCATACGAGCAGTACTTC
J: TRBJ2-7; D: .; V: TRBV7-9; size: .; CDR3: CASSLLRDEQYF; DNA: TGTGCCAGCAGCCTGCTTAGGGACGAGCAGTACTTC
J: TRBJ2-5; D: TRBD1; V: TRBV10-2; size: once; CDR3: CASSRAGTGKETQYF; DNA: TGCGCCAGCAGCCGTGCCGGGACAGGGAAAGAGACCCAGTACTTC
J: TRBJ2-7; D: TRBD2; V: TRBV5-1; size: few; CDR3: CASSLELAGNYEQYF; DNA: TGCGCCAGCAGCTTGGAACTAGCGGGGAACTACGAGCAGTACTTC
J: TRBJ2-7; D: .; V: TRBV5-1; size: .; CDR3: CASSLADWTHEQYF; DNA: TGCGCCAGCAGCTTGGCCGACTGGACCCACGAGCAGTACTTC
J: TRBJ1-2; D: TRBD1; V: TRBV28; size: once; CDR3: CASSFPGQGASFGGYTF; DNA: TGTGCCAGCAGTTTCCCGGGACAGGGGGCCTCATTCGGTGGCTACACCTTC
J: TRBJ2-2; D: .; V: TRBV27; size: .; CDR3: CASSVGPGELFF; DNA: TGTGCCAGCAGTGTCGGACCCGGGGAGCTGTTTTTT
J: TRBJ2-7; D: TRBD1; V: TRBV4-1; size: .; CDR3: CASSFRDSYEQYF; DNA: TGCGCCAGCAGCTTCCGGGACAGCTACGAGCAGTACTTC
J: TRBJ2-2; D: .; V: TRBV19; size: .; CDR3: CASSQDRLPAGWDTGELFF; DNA: TGTGCCAGTAGCCAAGACAGGCTCCCGGCGGGATGGGACACCGGGGAGCTGTTTTTT
J: TRBJ1-2; D: TRBD1; V: TRBV27; size: .; CDR3: CASSSPGQGFYGYTF; DNA: TGTGCCAGCAGTTCACCGGGACAGGGGTTCTATGGCTACACCTTC
J: TRBJ2-7; D: .; V: TRBV28; size: .; CDR3: CASSLRYYEQYF; DNA: TGTGCCAGCAGTTTGCGATACTACGAGCAGTACTTC
J: TRBJ1-1; D: .; V: TRBV19; size: .; CDR3: CASSTHSGAYTEAFF; DNA: TGTGCCAGTAGTACCCACTCGGGGGCATACACTGAAGCTTTCTTT
J: TRBJ2-5; D: .; V: TRBV10-1; size: once; CDR3: CASSEGTSMGETQYF; DNA: TGCGCCAGCAGTGAAGGCACTTCAATGGGAGAGACCCAGTACTTC
J: TRBJ2-7; D: TRBD2; V: TRBV5-6; size: .; CDR3: CASSLGTSGSYEQYF; DNA: TGTGCCAGCAGCCTCGGGACTAGCGGGAGTTACGAGCAGTACTTC
J: TRBJ2-1; D: .; V: TRBV5-6; size: once; CDR3: CASSLGSNEQFF; DNA: TGTGCCAGCAGCTTGGGGTCCAATGAGCAGTTCTTC
J: TRBJ2-7; D: TRBD1; V: TRBV5-1; size: .; CDR3: CASTQGQGPVYEQYF; DNA: TGCGCCAGCACCCAGGGACAGGGGCCTGTCTACGAGCAGTACTTC
J: TRBJ2-7; D: .; V: TRBV5-4; size: .; CDR3: CASSADSYEQYF; DNA: TGTGCCAGCAGCGCGGACTCCTACGAGCAGTACTTC
J: TRBJ2-1; D: TRBD2; V: TRBV30; size: .; CDR3: CAWRGGSSYNEQFF; DNA: TGTGCCTGGAGGGGCGGGAGCTCCTACAATGAGCAGTTCTTC
J: TRBJ2-1; D: .; V: TRBV20-1; size: .; CDR3: CSARMVNEQFF; DNA: TGCAGTGCTAGGATGGTAAATGAGCAGTTCTTC
J: TRBJ2-1; D: .; V: TRBV27; size: .; CDR3: CASSPSYYNEQFF; DNA: TGTGCCAGCAGTCCCTCTTATTACAATGAGCAGTTCTTC
J: TRBJ2-7; D: .; V: TRBV7-9; size: .; CDR3: CASSQDSSYEQYF; DNA: TGTGCCAGCAGCCAGGACAGCTCCTACGAGCAGTACTTC
J: TRBJ2-5; D: .; V: TRBV4-1; size: .; CDR3: CASSQVIQETQYF; DNA: TGCGCCAGCAGCCAAGTAATCCAAGAGACCCAGTACTTC
J: TRBJ1-4; D: .; V: TRBV27; size: .; CDR3: CASSFAHEKLFF; DNA: TGTGCCAGCAGTTTTGCACATGAAAAACTGTTTTTT
J: TRBJ2-7; D: TRBD1; V: TRBV5-4; size: .; CDR3: CASSFTGVGEQYF; DNA: TGTGCCAGCAGCTTCACAGGGGTCGGCGAGCAGTACTTC
J: TRBJ1-5; D: .; V: TRBV28; size: few; CDR3: CASSSDGVRGQPQHF; DNA: TGTGCCAGCAGTTCCGATGGGGTACGTGGTCAGCCCCAGCATTTT
J: TRBJ1-2; D: .; V: TRBV5-4; size: .; CDR3: CASSFSGANYGYTF; DNA: TGTGCCAGCAGCTTTTCGGGGGCTAACTATGGCTACACCTTC
J: TRBJ2-1; D: .; V: TRBV29-1; size: .; CDR3: CSVGPRTLYNEQFF; DNA: TGCAGCGTTGGGCCGCGGACTTTGTACAATGAGCAGTTCTTC
J: TRBJ2-5; D: TRBD1; V: TRBV5-1; size: .; CDR3: CASSSPDIPYVGQETQYF; DNA: TGCGCCAGCAGCTCCCCTGACATCCCTTACGTGGGACAGGAGACCCAGTACTTC
J: TRBJ2-7; D: TRBD2; V: TRBV5-4; size: .; CDR3: CASSAGRGGYEQYF; DNA: TGTGCCAGCAGCGCCGGGAGGGGAGGTTACGAGCAGTACTTC
J: TRBJ1-1; D: .; V: TRBV4-2; size: .; CDR3: CASSQEAEQRWTEAFF; DNA: TGTGCCAGCAGCCAAGAAGCGGAACAGCGATGGACTGAAGCTTTCTTT
J: TRBJ1-4; D: TRBD1; V: TRBV25-1; size: .; CDR3: CASSEPDRGNEKLFF; DNA: TGTGCCAGCAGTGAGCCCGACAGGGGGAACGAAAAACTGTTTTTT
J: TRBJ2-7; D: .; V: TRBV4-1; size: .; CDR3: CASSQDGYEQYF; DNA: TGCGCCAGCAGCCAAGATGGCTACGAGCAGTACTTC
J: TRBJ2-7; D: .; V: TRBV4-1; size: .; CDR3: CASSTGYEQYF; DNA: TGCGCCAGCAGTACGGGATACGAGCAGTACTTC
J: TRBJ2-7; D: TRBD2; V: TRBV5-4; size: once; CDR3: CASSQEGLAGRDEQYF; DNA: TGTGCCAGCAGCCAGGAGGGACTAGCGGGACGCGACGAGCAGTACTTC
J: TRBJ1-2; D: .; V: TRBV9; size: .; CDR3: CASSVVEGAYGYTF; DNA: TGTGCCAGCAGCGTAGTGGAGGGAGCCTATGGCTACACCTTC
J: TRBJ1-1; D: TRBD1; V: TRBV5-1; size: .; CDR3: CASSLVGQGGSEAFF; DNA: TGCGCCAGCAGCTTGGTGGGACAGGGGGGTTCTGAAGCTTTCTTT
J: TRBJ2-7; D: TRBD1; V: TRBV2; size: .; CDR3: CAARDRGSYEQYF; DNA: TGTGCCGCGAGGGACAGGGGCTCCTACGAGCAGTACTTC
J: TRBJ1-5; D: .; V: TRBV9; size: .; CDR3: CASSAMPGLNQPQHF; DNA: TGTGCCAGCAGCGCTATGCCGGGCCTCAATCAGCCCCAGCATTTT
J: TRBJ2-1; D: TRBD2; V: TRBV27; size: .; CDR3: CASSGRSYNEQFF; DNA: TGTGCCAGCAGCGGGAGGTCCTACAATGAGCAGTTCTTC